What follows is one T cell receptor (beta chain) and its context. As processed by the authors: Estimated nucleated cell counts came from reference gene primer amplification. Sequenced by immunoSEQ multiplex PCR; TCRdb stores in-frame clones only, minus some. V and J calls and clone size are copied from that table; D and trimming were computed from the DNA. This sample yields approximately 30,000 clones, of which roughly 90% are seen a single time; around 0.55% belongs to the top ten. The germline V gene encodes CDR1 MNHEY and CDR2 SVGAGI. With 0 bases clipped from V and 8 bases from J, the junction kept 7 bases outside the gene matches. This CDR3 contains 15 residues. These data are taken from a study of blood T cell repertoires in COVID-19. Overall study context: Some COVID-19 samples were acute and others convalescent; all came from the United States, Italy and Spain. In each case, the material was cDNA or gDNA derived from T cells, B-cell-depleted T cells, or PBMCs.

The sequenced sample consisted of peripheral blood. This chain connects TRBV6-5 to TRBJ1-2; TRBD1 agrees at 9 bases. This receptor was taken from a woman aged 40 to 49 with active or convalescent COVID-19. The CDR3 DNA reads TGTGCCAGCAGTTACTCGACAGGGGGAAAGGGAGGCTACACCTTC. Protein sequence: CASSYSTGGKGGYTF.